These 13 T cell receptor beta chains originate from one sample sequenced in a study of blood T cell repertoires in COVID-19. This table comes from immunoSEQ multiplex PCR, and its TCRdb copy is limited to in-frame clones, with some not included. The sample shows 65,000 to 70,000 clones, under 95% of them seen only once. Sequenced: peripheral blood. Receptor source: a man between 65 and 79 years old with active COVID-19.

The chain carries TRBV10-2 and TRBJ2-7, with TRBD1 identical over 11 bases. The J segment lost 3 bases and the V segment lost 6 bases, leaving 7 bases of the junction unmatched. CDR1 and CDR2 (germline): WSHSY, SAAADI. The CDR3 runs to 15 residues. This chain's CDR3 is CASSQGQGGIYEQYV. CDR3 DNA: TGCGCCAGCAGCCAGGGACAGGGGGGCATCTACGAGCAGTACGTC.

The chain is built from TRBV7-3 and TRBJ1-4, with 9 bases fitting TRBD1. V was clipped by 5 bases and J by 8 bases; unmatched bases: 21. This CDR3 comprises 19 residues. Germline V CDR1 and CDR2: SGHTA, FQGTGA. The CDR3 region has the DNA TGTGCCAGCAGCCCCCCACCACGGGACAGGGTTGAAGGAGACGAAAAACTGTTTTTT. Translated, it gives CASSPPPRDRVEGDEKLFF.

The V call is TRBV10-3, the J call TRBJ1-1; 11 nucleotides agree with TRBD1. Trimming at V came to 8 bases and at J to 10 bases, leaving 3 bases not matched to a gene. This CDR3 is 11 amino acids long. Looked up from germline, CDR1 is ENHRY and CDR2 is SYGVKD. In nucleotides, the CDR3 is TGTGCCATCGGACAGGGGGCTGGAGCTTTCTTT. This translates into CAIGQGAGAFF.

V gene TRBV5-4 combines with J gene TRBJ2-5; D may be TRBD2 (6 bases). This CDR3 comprises 13 residues. The germline V gene encodes CDR1 SGHNT and CDR2 YYREEE (reference sequence). Trimming cost V 4 bases and J 4 bases, with 11 bases left between them. CDR3 in DNA: TGTGCCAGCAGCCCAGGGCGGGGAGAGACCCAGTACTTC. It codes for CASSPGRGETQYF.

The chain uses TRBV19 and TRBJ1-5; D is unresolved. Germline lookup yields CDR1 LNHDA and CDR2 SQIVND (reference sequence). The CDR3 runs 14 residues. V was trimmed by 0 bases and J by 7 bases, leaving 10 bases between them. The CDR3: CASSIDVWRQPQHF. CDR3 DNA sequence: TGTGCCAGTAGTATAGATGTCTGGAGGCAGCCCCAGCATTTT.

V and J are TRBV19 and TRBJ2-3; TRBD2 aligns across 8 bases. From germline, CDR1 is LNHDA and CDR2 SQIVND (reference sequence). V lost 5 bases to trimming and J lost 5 bases; unmatched junction nucleotides: 9. This CDR3 spans 15 amino acids. The CDR3 sequence is CASSPGGGLVDTQYF. CDR3 DNA sequence: TGTGCCAGTAGTCCCGGGGGGGGTTTGGTAGATACGCAGTATTTT.

V and J are TRBV5-1 and TRBJ2-3; D is undetermined. V was clipped by 4 bases and J by 2 bases, with 5 bases between them. The CDR3 has 12 residues. CDR1 SGHRS and CDR2 YFSETQ come from the germline V gene. In DNA, the CDR3 is TGCGCCAGCAGCCCAGACACAGATACGCAGTATTTT. This gives the protein CASSPDTDTQYF.

The V and J genes are TRBV5-4 and TRBJ1-4; 8 bases are a match to TRBD1. The CDR3 totals 15 residues. Trimming removed 5 bases from V and 4 bases from J; junction bases left unmatched: 7. Germline lookup yields CDR1 SGHNT and CDR2 YYREEE (reference sequence). DNA for the CDR3: TGTGCCAGCAGTAAGCGACAGGGGAATAATGAAAAACTGTTTTTT. Its protein is CASSKRQGNNEKLFF. Complete variable domain (other parts from reference TRBV5-4 and TRBJ1-4): ETGVTQSPTHLIKTRGQQVTLRCSSQSGHNTVSWYQQALGQGPQFIFQYYREEENGRGNFPPRFSGLQFPNYSSELNVNALELDDSALYLCASSKRQGNNEKLFFGSGTQLSVL.

The V call is TRBV5-4, the J call TRBJ2-5, with 7 positions matching TRBD1. V was clipped by 4 bases and J by 1 base; unmatched bases: 10. Per germline, CDR1 SGHNT and CDR2 YYREEE (reference sequence). The CDR3 spans 16 residues. The CDR3, as DNA: TGTGCCAGCAGCCCCGGGACAGCGTCCTCCCAAGAGACCCAGTACTTC. This translates into CASSPGTASSQETQYF.

The rearrangement uses TRBV4-2 and TRBJ1-4; unclear D gene. CDR3 length equals 15 residues. CDR1 and CDR2 from the germline V gene are LGHNA and YNFKEQ. Trimming left V 1 base short and J 4 bases short, with 10 bases between. CDR3 sequence reads: CASSQGADYNEKLFF. The CDR3 DNA reads TGTGCCAGCAGCCAAGGAGCGGATTATAATGAAAAACTGTTTTTT.

The chain links TRBV11-2 to TRBJ1-3; TRBD1 matches 8 bases. The J segment lost 2 bases and the V segment lost 4 bases, leaving 1 base of the junction unmatched. CDR3 length: 14 residues. Germline V gives CDR1 SGHAT, CDR2 FQNNGV. The CDR3 DNA sequence: TGTGCCAGCAGCTGGGGACAGGCTGGAAACACCATATATTTT. Encoded protein: CASSWGQAGNTIYF. Filled out from reference TRBV11-2 and TRBJ1-3, the complete variable domain reads EAGVAQSPRYKIIEKRQSVAFWCNPISGHATLYWYQQILGQGPKLLIQFQNNGVVDDSQLPKDRFSAERLKGVDSTLKIQPAKLEDSAVYLCASSWGQAGNTIYFGEGSWLTVV.

This clone showed up just once. CDR3 coding DNA: TGTGCCAGCAGTCCTCGGACAGGAGGCGGATATTCTGAAAAACTGTTTTTT. It encodes CASSPRTGGGYSEKLFF. The chain recombines TRBV28 with TRBJ1-4, with 7 bases fitting TRBD1. V gave up 5 bases and J gave up 7 bases; unmatched junction bases: 16. The CDR3 loop spans 17 amino acids. CDR1 and CDR2 from the germline V gene are MDHEN and SYDVKM.

The chain links TRBV11-2 to TRBJ1-1, with unresolved D. The CDR3 is made up of 11 amino acids. With 2 bases removed from V and 6 bases from J, the gap between germline ends came to 4 bases. CDR1 is SGHAT and CDR2 is FQNNGV in the germline V gene. CDR3 residues: CASSLFSEAFF. CDR3 nucleotide sequence: TGTGCCAGCAGCTTATTCTCTGAAGCTTTCTTT.